One and the same sample provided the 11 T cell receptor beta chains below, sequenced in a study of blood T cell repertoires in COVID-19 (dated by TCRdb to about 2020). Libraries were built with the immunoSEQ multiplex PCR assay. Not all clones reach the TCRdb copy of this immuneACCESS table, which keeps in-frame sequences only. Checked studies attribute under half of the gap to unresolved V genes and leave the rest unexplained. The sample contains 120,000 or so clones, around nine tenths of them found a single time. The ten largest clones represent about 2% of the sample. Input material: peripheral blood. The receptors derive from a woman between 45 and 65 years old with acute or convalescent COVID-19.

Comments on this clone: The same CDR3 also results from other DNA sequences found in this sample. This chain links TRBV9 with TRBJ1-3; no firm D call. The germline V and J ends were trimmed by 0 bases and 4 bases, with 8 bases remaining between them. CDR3 size: 14 residues. Germline CDR1 is SGDLS and CDR2 is YYNGEE. CDR3: CASSVEGRGNTIYF. The CDR3 region has the DNA TGTGCCAGCAGCGTAGAAGGGAGAGGAAACACCATATATTTT.

The V call is TRBV7-9, the J call TRBJ2-1; no clear D. The CDR3 is made up of 11 amino acids. Per germline, CDR1 SEHNR and CDR2 FQNEAQ (reference sequence). V lost 1 base, J lost 10 bases, and 5 bases lay in between. CDR3 loop: CASSLEPEQFF. For the CDR3, the DNA is TGTGCCAGCAGCTTAGAGCCAGAGCAGTTCTTC.

The chain recombines TRBV5-4 with TRBJ2-2; 8 bases match TRBD2. Losses at the gene ends were 3 bases for V and 5 bases for J; bases not matched to a gene: 6. The CDR3 covers 15 residues. Germline CDR1 reads SGHNT; CDR2 reads YYREEE (reference sequence). The CDR3 sequence is CASSSGGGLTGELFF. The CDR3, as DNA: TGTGCCAGCAGCTCGGGCGGGGGGCTGACCGGGGAGCTGTTTTTT. Drawing the rest from reference TRBV5-4 and TRBJ2-2, the complete variable domain is ETGVTQSPTHLIKTRGQQVTLRCSSQSGHNTVSWYQQALGQGPQFIFQYYREEENGRGNFPPRFSGLQFPNYSSELNVNALELDDSALYLCASSSGGGLTGELFFGEGSRLTVL.

The V call is TRBV19, the J call TRBJ2-1; TRBD2 agrees at 14 bases. CDR1 is LNHDA and CDR2 is SQIVND in the germline V gene (reference sequence). J lost 5 bases, V lost 7 bases, and 10 bases had no gene match. The CDR3 is made up of 17 amino acids. As DNA, the CDR3 is TGTGCCAGTAATGTCCCGGGACTAGCGGGAGAAGACAATGAGCAGTTCTTC. The encoded protein is CASNVPGLAGEDNEQFF.

The chain employs TRBV18 and TRBJ1-6; D gene unclear. Germline values: CDR1 KGHSH, CDR2 LQKENI. Trimming shortened V by 1 base and J by 5 bases, and 9 bases separated the two germline ends. The CDR3 length is 15 residues. CDR3 nucleotide sequence: TGTGCCAGCTCACCACTCGTCACTAATAATTCACCCCTCCACTTT. Protein product: CASSPLVTNNSPLHF.

J is TRBJ2-1 and V is TRBV14, with TRBD2 matching over 7 bases. Germline values: CDR1 SGHDN, CDR2 FVKESK. This CDR3 has 13 amino acids. V gave up 1 base and J gave up 9 bases; unmatched junction bases: 3. The CDR3 reads CASSQGLAGEQFF. CDR3 coding DNA: TGTGCCAGCAGCCAAGGACTAGCTGGTGAGCAGTTCTTC.

In this sample, this clone turned up once. CDR3 DNA: TGTGCCAGCTCACCACGGACAGGGGGCGACGAGCAGTACTTC. Translating gives CASSPRTGGDEQYF. This chain uses TRBV18 with TRBJ2-7; 11 bases align to TRBD1. Germline V CDR1 and CDR2: KGHSH, LQKENI. V trimming: 1 base; J trimming: 5 bases; junction bases outside the gene matches: 1. CDR3 length: 14 residues. Full variable domain (remainder filled in from reference TRBV18 and TRBJ2-7): NAGVMQNPRHLVRRRGQEARLRCSPMKGHSHVYWYRQLPEEGLKFMVYLQKENIIDESGMPKERFSAEFPKEGPSILRIQQVVRGDSAAYFCASSPRTGGDEQYFGPGTRLTVT.

J is TRBJ2-3 and V is TRBV30; 10 positions agree with TRBD2. Germline V lookup: CDR1 GTSNPN, CDR2 SVGIG (reference sequence). The CDR3 spans 14 residues. J gave up 3 bases and V 8 bases, and 8 bases lay outside the gene matches. CDR3 loop: CALGLAGDTDTQYF. Here the CDR3 DNA reads TGTGCCCTAGGGCTAGCGGGGGATACAGATACGCAGTATTTT.

Concerning this clone itself: Relative to the germline gene, one junction end is altered; a read error may explain this. The rearrangement joins TRBV12-3 or TRBV12-4 to TRBJ1-2; D might be TRBD1 (5 bases). The CDR3 loop spans 10 amino acids. CDR3 residues: CASSLEGPIF. CDR3 DNA: TGTGCCAGCAGTTTGGAGGGACCCATCTTC.

Note on this clone: In the same sample, other DNA sequences code for this CDR3. DNA for the CDR3: TGTGCCAGCAGCGTAGGCCTAGCGGGCACCGGGGAGCTGTTTTTT. As protein: CASSVGLAGTGELFF. The chain has TRBV9 and TRBJ2-2; 8 nucleotides agree with TRBD2. V was clipped by 0 bases and J by 4 bases; unmatched bases: 2. From germline, CDR1 is SGDLS and CDR2 YYNGEE. CDR3 length: 15 amino acids.

This clone was detected a few times. The chain links TRBV19 to TRBJ1-1; D gene unclear. This CDR3 region has 15 residues. Germline V gene data show CDR1 as LNHDA and CDR2 as SQIVND (reference sequence). V was clipped by 6 bases and J by 0 bases, with 14 bases between them. The CDR3 is CASRSWATMNTEAFF. The DNA for the CDR3 is TGTGCCAGTAGATCATGGGCGACCATGAACACTGAAGCTTTCTTT.